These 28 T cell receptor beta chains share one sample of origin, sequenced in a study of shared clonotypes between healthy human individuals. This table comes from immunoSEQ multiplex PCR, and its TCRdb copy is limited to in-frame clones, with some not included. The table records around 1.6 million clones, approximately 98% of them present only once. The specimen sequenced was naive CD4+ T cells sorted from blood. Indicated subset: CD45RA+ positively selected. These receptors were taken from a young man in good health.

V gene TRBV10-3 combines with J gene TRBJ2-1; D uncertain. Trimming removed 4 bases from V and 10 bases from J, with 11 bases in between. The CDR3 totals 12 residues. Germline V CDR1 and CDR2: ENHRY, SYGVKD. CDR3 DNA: TGTGCCATCAGTGCCCGACCCCCGGAGCAGTTCTTC. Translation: CAISARPPEQFF.

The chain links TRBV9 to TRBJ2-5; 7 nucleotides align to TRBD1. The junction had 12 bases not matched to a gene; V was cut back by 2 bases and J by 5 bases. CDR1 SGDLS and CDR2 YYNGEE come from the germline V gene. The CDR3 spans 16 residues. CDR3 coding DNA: TGTGCCAGCAGCGTCTTACAGGGGTCCGAAACCGAGACCCAGTACTTC. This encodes CASSVLQGSETETQYF.

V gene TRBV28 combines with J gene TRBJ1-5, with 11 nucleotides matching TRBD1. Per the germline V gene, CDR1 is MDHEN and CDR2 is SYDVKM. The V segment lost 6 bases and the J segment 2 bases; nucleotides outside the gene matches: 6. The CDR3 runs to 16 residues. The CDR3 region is CASSLRTGGGNQPQHF. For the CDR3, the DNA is TGTGCCAGCAGCCTACGGACAGGGGGCGGCAATCAGCCCCAGCATTTT. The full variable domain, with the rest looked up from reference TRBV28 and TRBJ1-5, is DVKVTQSSRYLVKRTGEKVFLECVQDMDHENMFWYRQDPGLGLRLIYFSYDVKMKEKGDIPEGYSVSREKKERFSLILESASTNQTSMYLCASSLRTGGGNQPQHFGDGTRLSIL.

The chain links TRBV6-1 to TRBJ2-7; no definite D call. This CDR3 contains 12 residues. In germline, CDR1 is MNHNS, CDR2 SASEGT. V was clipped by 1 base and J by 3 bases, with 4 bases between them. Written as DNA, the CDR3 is TGTGCCAGCAGTGAAGTGGTCTACGAGCAGTACTTC. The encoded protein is CASSEVVYEQYF.

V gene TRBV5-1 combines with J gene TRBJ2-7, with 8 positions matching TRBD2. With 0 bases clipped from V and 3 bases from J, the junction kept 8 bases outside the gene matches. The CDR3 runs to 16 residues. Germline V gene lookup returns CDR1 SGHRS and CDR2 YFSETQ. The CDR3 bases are TGCGCCAGCAGCTTGGAAGGCGGGAGGATTAGCTACGAGCAGTACTTC. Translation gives CASSLEGGRISYEQYF.

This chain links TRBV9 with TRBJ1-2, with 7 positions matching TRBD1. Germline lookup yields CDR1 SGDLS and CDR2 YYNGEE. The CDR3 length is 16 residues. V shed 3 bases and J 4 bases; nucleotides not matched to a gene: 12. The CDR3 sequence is CASSGGLSPGGYGYTF. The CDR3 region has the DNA TGTGCCAGCAGCGGAGGCCTATCGCCAGGGGGCTATGGCTACACCTTC.

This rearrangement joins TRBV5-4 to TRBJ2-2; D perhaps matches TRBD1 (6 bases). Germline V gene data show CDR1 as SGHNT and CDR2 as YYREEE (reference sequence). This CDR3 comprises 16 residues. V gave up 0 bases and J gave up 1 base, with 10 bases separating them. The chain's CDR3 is CASSLVPTGNTGELFF. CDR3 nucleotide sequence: TGTGCCAGCAGCTTGGTACCGACAGGGAACACCGGGGAGCTGTTTTTT.

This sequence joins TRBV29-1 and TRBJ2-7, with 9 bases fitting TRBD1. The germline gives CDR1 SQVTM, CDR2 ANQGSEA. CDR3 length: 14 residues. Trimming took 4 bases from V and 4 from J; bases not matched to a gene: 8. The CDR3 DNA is TGCAGCGTTGCCCCCAGACAGGGGGTGTACGAGCAGTACTTC. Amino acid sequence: CSVAPRQGVYEQYF.

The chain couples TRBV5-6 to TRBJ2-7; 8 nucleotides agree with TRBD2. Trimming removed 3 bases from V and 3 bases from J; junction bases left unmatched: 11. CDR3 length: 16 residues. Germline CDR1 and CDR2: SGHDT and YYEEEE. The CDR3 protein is CASSSKRTSWDYEQYF. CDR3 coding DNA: TGTGCCAGCAGCTCCAAAAGGACTAGCTGGGACTACGAGCAGTACTTC.

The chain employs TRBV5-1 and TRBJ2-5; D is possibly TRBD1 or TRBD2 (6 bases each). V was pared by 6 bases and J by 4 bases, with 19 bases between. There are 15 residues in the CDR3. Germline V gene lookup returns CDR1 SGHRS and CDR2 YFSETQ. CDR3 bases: TGCGCCAGCACAAGCGGAGGGGGGACTGGAGAGACCCAGTACTTC. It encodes CASTSGGGTGETQYF. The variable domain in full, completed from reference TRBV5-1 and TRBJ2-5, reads KAGVTQTPRYLIKTRGQQVTLSCSPISGHRSVSWYQQTPGQGLQFLFEYFSETQRNKGNFPGRFSGRQFSNSRSEMNVSTLELGDSALYLCASTSGGGTGETQYFGPGTRLLVL.

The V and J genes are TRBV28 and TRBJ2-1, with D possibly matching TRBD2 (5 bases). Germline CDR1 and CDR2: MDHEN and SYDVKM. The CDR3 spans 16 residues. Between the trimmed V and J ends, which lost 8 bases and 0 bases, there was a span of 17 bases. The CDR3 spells CASQSGQWSSYNEQFF. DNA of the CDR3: TGTGCCAGCCAGAGCGGCCAGTGGAGCTCCTACAATGAGCAGTTCTTC.

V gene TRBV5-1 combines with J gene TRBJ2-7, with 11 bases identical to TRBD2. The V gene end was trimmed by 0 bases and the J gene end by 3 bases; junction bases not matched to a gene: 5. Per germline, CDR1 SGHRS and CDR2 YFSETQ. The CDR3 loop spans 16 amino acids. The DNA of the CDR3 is TGCGCCAGCAGCTTGGATACCGGACTAGCGGGCTACGAGCAGTACTTC. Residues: CASSLDTGLAGYEQYF.

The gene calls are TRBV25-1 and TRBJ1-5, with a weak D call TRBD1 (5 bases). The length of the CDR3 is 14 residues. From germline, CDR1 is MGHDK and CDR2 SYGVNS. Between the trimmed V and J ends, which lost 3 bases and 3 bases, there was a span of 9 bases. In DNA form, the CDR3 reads TGTGCCAGCAGTGATTGGGGGAACAATCAGCCCCAGCATTTT. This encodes CASSDWGNNQPQHF.

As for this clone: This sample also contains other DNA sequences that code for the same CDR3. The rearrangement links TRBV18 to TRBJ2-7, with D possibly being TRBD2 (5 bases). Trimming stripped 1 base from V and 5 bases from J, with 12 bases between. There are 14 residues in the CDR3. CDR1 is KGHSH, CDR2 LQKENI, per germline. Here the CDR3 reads CASSPLGGRDEQYF. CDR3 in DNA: TGTGCCAGCTCACCACTCGGAGGCCGGGACGAGCAGTACTTC. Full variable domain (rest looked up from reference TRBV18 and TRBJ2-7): NAGVMQNPRHLVRRRGQEARLRCSPMKGHSHVYWYRQLPEEGLKFMVYLQKENIIDESGMPKERFSAEFPKEGPSILRIQQVVRGDSAAYFCASSPLGGRDEQYFGPGTRLTVT.

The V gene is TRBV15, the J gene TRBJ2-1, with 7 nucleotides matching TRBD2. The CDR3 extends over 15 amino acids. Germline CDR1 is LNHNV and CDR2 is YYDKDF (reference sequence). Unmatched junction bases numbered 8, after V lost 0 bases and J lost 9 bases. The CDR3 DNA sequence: TGTGCCACCAGCAGAGATACTAGCGAGTACGTTGAGCAGTTCTTC. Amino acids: CATSRDTSEYVEQFF. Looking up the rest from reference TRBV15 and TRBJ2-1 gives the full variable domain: DAMVIQNPRYQVTQFGKPVTLSCSQTLNHNVMYWYQQKSSQAPKLLFHYYDKDFNNEADTPDNFQSRRPNTSFCFLDIRSPGLGDTAMYLCATSRDTSEYVEQFFGPGTRLTVL.

CDR3 in amino acids: CASSLGGRFNEKLFF. The CDR3 nucleotides are TGCGCCAGCAGCTTGGGGGGACGGTTTAATGAAAAACTGTTTTTT. The V call is TRBV5-1, the J call TRBJ1-4; a weak D match, TRBD1 (5 bases). V lost 0 bases and J 4 bases, leaving 10 bases between the germline ends. Germline assignment: CDR1 SGHRS and CDR2 YFSETQ. The CDR3 runs 15 residues.

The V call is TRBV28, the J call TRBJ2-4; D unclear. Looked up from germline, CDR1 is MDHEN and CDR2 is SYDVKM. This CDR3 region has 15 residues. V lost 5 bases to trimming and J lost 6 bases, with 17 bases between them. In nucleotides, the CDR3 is TGTGCCAGCAGTAATACTCTGTCAGACGTAAACATTCAGTACTTC. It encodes CASSNTLSDVNIQYF.

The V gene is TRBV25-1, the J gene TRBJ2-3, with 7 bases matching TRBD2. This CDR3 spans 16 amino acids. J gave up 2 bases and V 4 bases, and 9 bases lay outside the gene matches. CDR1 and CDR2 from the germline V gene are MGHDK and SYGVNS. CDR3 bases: TGTGCCAGCAGTGGACGGACTAGTGGGGTCACAGATACGCAGTATTTT. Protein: CASSGRTSGVTDTQYF.

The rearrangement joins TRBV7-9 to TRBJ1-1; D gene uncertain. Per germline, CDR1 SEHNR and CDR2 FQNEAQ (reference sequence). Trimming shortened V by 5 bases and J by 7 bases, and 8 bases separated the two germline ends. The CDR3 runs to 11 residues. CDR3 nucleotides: TGTGCCAGCAGCCCAGGAAGTGAAGCTTTCTTT. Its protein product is CASSPGSEAFF.

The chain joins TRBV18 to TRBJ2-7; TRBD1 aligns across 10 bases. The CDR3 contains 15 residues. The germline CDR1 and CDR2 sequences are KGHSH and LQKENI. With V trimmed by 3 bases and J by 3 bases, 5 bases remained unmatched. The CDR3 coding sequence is TGTGCCAGCTCACCTGACAGGGGGCTCGACTACGAGCAGTACTTC. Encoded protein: CASSPDRGLDYEQYF.

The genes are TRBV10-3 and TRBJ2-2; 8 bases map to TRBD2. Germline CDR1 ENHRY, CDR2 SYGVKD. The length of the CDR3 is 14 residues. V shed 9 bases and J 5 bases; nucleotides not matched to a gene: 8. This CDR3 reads CAIRSPSGTGELFF. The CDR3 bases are TGTGCCATAAGAAGTCCTAGCGGGACCGGGGAGCTGTTTTTT.

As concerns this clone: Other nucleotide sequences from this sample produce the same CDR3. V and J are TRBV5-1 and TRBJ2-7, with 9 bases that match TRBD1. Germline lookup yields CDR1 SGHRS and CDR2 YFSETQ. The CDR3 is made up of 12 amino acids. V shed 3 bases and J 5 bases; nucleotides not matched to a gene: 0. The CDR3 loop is CASSWTGDEQYF. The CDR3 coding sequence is TGCGCCAGCAGCTGGACAGGGGACGAGCAGTACTTC.

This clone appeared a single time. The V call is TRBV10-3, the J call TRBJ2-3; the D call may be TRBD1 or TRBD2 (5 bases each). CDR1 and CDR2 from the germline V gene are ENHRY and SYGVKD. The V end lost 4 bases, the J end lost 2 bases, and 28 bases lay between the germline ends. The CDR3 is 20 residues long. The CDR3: CAISASSPRAPGPTTDTQYF. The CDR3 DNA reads TGTGCCATCAGTGCCTCGAGTCCCAGGGCACCGGGACCGACCACAGATACGCAGTATTTT.

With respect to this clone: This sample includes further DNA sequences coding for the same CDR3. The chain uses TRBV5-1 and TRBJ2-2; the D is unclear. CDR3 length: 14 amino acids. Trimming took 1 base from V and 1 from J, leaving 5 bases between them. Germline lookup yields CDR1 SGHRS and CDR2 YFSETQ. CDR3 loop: CASSLSQNTGELFF. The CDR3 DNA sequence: TGCGCCAGCAGCTTGAGCCAGAACACCGGGGAGCTGTTTTTT.

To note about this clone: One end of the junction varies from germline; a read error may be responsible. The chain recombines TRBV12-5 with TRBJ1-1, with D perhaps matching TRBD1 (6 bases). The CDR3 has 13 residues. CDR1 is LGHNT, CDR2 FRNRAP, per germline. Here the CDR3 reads CASGLTGNPEAFF. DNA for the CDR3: TGTGCTAGTGGTTTGACAGGGAACCCTGAAGCTTTCTTT. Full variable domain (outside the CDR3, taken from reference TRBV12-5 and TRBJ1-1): DARVTQTPRHKVTEMGQEVTMRCQPILGHNTVFWYRQTMMQGLELLAYFRNRAPLDDSGMPKDRFSAEMPDATLATLKIQPSEPRDSAVYFCASGLTGNPEAFFGQGTRLTVV.

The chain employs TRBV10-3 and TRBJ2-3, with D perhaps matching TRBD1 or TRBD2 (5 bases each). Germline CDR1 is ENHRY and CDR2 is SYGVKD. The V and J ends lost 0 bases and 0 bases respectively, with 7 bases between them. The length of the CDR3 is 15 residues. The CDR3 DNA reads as TGTGCCATCAGTGAGTCGTGGGGGAGCACAGATACGCAGTATTTT. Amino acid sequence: CAISESWGSTDTQYF.

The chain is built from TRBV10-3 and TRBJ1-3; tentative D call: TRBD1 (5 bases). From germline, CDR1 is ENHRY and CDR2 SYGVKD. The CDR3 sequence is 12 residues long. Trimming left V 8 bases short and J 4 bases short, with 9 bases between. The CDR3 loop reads CAISREGNTIYF. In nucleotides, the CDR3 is TGTGCCATCTCCAGGGAGGGAAACACCATATATTTT.

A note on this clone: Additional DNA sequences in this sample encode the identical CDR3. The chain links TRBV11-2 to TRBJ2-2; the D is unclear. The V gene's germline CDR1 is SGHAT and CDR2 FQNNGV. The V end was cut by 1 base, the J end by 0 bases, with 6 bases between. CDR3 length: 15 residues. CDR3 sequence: CASSLGRTNTGELFF. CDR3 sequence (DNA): TGTGCCAGCAGCTTAGGCAGAACGAACACCGGGGAGCTGTTTTTT. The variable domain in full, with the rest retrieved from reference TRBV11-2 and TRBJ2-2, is EAGVAQSPRYKIIEKRQSVAFWCNPISGHATLYWYQQILGQGPKLLIQFQNNGVVDDSQLPKDRFSAERLKGVDSTLKIQPAKLEDSAVYLCASSLGRTNTGELFFGEGSRLTVL.